This T cell receptor beta chain was obtained from a study of shared clonotypes between healthy human individuals. Background on the study: The people who gave samples were a couple of women and three men aged 18 to 49. Study-wide points: As a rule, naive subsets had a larger estimated richness than memory subsets. Among donors, sharing of clonotypes was expected to be affected by sequencing depth.

With V trimmed by 10 bases and J by 1 base, 9 bases remained unmatched. The CDR3 has 15 residues. From germline, CDR1 is MGHDK and CDR2 SYGVNS. To note about this clone: As yet, its antigen is unknown.

Several immunoSEQ plates held equal portions of the genomic DNA taken from each subset. Repertoires were generated with immunoSEQ multiplex PCR, while TCRdb's copy carries only in-frame clones and drops some. In the table there are 2,500,000 or so clones, around 90% of which are singletons. Sequenced input: naive CD4+ T cells sorted from blood. The subset here: CD45RA+ positively selected. The receptor was isolated from a man between 18 and 29 years old in good health. This chain links TRBV25-1 with TRBJ2-2; 7 positions match TRBD1. CDR3 in DNA: TGTGCCACCCAAAGGGACAGTGGGAACACCGGGGAGCTGTTTTTT. Translating it yields CATQRDSGNTGELFF.